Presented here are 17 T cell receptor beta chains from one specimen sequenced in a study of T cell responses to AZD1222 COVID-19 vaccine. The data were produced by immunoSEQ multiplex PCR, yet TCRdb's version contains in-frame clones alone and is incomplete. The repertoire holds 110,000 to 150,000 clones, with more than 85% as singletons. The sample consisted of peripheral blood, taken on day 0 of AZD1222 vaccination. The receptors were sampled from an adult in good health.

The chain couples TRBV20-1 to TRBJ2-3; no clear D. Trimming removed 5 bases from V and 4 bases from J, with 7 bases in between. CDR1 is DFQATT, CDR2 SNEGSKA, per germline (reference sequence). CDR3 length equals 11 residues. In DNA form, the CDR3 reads TGCAGTGCTGGGTTTTCAGATACGCAGTATTTT. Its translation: CSAGFSDTQYF.

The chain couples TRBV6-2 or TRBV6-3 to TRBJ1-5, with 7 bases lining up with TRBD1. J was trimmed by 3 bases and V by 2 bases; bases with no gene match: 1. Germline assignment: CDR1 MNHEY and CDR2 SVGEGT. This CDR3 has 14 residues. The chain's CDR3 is CASSYQGDNQPQHF. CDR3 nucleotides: TGTGCCAGCAGTTACCAGGGGGACAATCAGCCCCAGCATTTT.

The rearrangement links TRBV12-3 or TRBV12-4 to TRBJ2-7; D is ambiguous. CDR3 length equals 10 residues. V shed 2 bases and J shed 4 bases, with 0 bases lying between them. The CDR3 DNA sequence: TGTGCCAGCAGTTTATACGAGCAGTACTTC. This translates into CASSLYEQYF.

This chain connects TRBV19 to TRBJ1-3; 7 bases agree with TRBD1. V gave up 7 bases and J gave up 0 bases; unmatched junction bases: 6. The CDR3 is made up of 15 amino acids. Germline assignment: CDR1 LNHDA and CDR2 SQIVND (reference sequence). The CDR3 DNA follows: TGTGCCAGTATGGGACAGCGGCTCTCTGGAAACACCATATATTTT. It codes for CASMGQRLSGNTIYF.

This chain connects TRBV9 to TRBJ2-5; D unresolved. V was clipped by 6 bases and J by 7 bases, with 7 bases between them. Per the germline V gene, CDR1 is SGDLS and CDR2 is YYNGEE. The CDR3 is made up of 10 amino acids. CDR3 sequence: CASTRPTQYF. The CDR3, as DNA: TGTGCCAGCACCCGTCCGACCCAGTACTTC.

CDR3 residues: CATSRVGPSRGFF. The CDR3 bases are TGTGCCACCAGCAGAGTCGGACCGTCCCGAGGTTTCTTT. V is TRBV15 and J is TRBJ1-1; D uncertain. Trimming removed 1 base from V and 13 bases from J, with 16 bases in between. The germline V gene encodes CDR1 LNHNV and CDR2 YYDKDF (reference sequence). The CDR3 sequence is 13 residues long. Variable domain in full (rest from reference TRBV15 and TRBJ1-1): DAMVIQNPRYQVTQFGKPVTLSCSQTLNHNVMYWYQQKSSQAPKLLFHYYDKDFNNEADTPDNFQSRRPNTSFCFLDIRSPGLGDTAMYLCATSRVGPSRGFFGQGTRLTVV.

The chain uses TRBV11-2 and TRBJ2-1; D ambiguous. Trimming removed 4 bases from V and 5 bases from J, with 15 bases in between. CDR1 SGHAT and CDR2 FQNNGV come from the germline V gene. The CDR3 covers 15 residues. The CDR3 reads CASSSPRPTNNEQFF. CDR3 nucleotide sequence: TGTGCCAGCAGCTCGCCGCGACCAACCAACAATGAGCAGTTCTTC.

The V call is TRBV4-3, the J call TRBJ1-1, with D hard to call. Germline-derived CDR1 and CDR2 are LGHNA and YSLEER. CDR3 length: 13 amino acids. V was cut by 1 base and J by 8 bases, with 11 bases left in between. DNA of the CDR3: TGCGCCAGCAGCCAAGTATTTTTTTCCGAAGCTTTCTTT. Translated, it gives CASSQVFFSEAFF.

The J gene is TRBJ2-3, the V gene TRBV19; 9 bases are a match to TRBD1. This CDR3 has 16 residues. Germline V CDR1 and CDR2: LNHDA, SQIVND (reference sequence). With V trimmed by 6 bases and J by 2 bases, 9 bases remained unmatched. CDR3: CASSSGTGNPTDTQYF. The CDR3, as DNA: TGTGCCAGTAGCTCCGGGACAGGGAACCCCACAGATACGCAGTATTTT.

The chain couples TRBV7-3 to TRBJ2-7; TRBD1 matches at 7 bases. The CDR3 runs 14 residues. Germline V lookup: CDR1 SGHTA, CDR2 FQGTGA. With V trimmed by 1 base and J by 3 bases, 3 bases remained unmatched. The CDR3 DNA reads TGTGCCAGCAGCTTAAAAGGACAGGACTACGAGCAGTACTTC. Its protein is CASSLKGQDYEQYF.

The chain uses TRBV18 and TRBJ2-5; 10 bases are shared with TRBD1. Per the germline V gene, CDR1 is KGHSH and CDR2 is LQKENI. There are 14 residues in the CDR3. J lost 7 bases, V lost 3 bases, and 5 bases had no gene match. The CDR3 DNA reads TGTGCCAGCTCACCCGGACAGGGGGTGGTGACCCAGTACTTC. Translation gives CASSPGQGVVTQYF.

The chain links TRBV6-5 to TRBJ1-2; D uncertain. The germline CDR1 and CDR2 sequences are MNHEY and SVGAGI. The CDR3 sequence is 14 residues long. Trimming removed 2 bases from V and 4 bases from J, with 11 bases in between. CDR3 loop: CASSYTKDGYGYTF. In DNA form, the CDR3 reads TGTGCCAGCAGTTACACGAAAGACGGCTATGGCTACACCTTC.

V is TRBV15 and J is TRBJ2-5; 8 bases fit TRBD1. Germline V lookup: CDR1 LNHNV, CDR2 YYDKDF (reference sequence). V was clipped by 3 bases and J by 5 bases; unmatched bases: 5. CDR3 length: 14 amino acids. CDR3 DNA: TGTGCCACCAGCAGGAGACAGGGGTGGGAGACCCAGTACTTC. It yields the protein CATSRRQGWETQYF.

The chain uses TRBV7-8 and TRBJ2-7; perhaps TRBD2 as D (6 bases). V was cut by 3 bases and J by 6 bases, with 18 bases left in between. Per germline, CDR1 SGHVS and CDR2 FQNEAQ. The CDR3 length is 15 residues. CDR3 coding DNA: TGTGCCAGCAGCTTGTTGGAGGGTAACCTCGGCGAGCAGTACTTC. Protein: CASSLLEGNLGEQYF.

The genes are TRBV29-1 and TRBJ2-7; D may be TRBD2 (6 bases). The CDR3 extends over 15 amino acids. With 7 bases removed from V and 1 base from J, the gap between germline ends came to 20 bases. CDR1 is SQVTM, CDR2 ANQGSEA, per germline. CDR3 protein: CSGSIGGLGSYEQYF. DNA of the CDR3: TGCAGCGGATCTATAGGAGGGCTGGGTTCCTACGAGCAGTACTTC.

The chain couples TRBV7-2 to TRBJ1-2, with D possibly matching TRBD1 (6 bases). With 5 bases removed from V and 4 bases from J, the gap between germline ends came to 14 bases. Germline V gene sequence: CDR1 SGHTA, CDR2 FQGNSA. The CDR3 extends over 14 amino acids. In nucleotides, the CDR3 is TGTGCCAGCAGCCAAAAGACAGGACCCTATGGCTACACCTTC. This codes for CASSQKTGPYGYTF.

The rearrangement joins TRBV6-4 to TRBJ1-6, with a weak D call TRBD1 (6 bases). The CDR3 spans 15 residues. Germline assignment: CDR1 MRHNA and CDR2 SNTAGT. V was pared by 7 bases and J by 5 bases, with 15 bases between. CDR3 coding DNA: TGTGCCAGCAAAACCCAGGGGAGCGATAATTCACCCCTCCACTTT. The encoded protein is CASKTQGSDNSPLHF.